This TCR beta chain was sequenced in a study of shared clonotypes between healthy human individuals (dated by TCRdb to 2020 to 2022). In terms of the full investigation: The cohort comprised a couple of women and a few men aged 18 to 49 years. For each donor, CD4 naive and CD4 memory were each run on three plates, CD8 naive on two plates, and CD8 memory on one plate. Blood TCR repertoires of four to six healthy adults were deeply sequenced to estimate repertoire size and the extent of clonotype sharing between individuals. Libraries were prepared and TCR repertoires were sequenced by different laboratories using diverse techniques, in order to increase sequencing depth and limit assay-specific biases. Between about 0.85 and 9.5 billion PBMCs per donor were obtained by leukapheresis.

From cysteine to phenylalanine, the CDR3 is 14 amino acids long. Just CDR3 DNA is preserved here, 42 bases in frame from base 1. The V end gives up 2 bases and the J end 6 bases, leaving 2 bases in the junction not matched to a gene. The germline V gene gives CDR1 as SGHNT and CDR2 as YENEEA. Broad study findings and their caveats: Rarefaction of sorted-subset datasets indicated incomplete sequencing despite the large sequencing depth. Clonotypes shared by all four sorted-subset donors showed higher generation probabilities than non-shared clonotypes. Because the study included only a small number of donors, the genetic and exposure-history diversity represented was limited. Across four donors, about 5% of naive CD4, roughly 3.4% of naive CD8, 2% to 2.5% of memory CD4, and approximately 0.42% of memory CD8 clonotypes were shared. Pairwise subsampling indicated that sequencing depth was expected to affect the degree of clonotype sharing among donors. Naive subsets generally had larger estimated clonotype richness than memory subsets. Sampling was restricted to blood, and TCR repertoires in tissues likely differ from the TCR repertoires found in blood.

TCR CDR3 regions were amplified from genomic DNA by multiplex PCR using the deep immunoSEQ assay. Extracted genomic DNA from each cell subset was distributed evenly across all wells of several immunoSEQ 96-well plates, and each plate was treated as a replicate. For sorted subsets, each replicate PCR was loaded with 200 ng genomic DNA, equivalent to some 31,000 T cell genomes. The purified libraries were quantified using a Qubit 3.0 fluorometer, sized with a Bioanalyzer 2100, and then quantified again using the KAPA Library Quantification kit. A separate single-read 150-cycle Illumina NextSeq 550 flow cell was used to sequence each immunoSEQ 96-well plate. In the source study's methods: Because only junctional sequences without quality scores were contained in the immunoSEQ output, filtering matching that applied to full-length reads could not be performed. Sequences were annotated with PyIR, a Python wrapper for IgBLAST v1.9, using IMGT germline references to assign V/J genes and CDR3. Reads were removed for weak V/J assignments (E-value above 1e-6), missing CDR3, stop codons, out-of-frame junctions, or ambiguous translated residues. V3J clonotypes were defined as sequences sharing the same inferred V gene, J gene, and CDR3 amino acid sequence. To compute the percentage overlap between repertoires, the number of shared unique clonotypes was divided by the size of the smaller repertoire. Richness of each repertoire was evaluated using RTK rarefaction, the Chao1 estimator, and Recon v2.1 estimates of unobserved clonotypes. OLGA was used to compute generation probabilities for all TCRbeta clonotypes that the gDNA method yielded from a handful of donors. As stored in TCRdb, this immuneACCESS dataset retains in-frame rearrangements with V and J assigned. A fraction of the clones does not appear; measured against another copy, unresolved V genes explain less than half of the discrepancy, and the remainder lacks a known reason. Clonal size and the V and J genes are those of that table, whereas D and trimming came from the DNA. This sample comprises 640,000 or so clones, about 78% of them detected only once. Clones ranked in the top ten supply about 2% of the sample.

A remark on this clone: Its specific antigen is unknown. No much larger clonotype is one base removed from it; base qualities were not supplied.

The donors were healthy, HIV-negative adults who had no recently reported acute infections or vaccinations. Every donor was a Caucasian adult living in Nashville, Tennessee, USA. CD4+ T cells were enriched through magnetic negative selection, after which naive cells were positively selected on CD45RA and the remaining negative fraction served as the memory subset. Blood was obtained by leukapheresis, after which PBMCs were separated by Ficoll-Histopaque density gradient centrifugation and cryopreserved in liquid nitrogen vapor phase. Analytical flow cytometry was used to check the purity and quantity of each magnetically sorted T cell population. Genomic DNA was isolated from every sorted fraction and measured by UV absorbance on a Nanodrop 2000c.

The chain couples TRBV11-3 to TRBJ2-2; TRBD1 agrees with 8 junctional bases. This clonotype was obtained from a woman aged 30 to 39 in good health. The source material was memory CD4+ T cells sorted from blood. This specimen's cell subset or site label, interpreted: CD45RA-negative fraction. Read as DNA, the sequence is TGTGCCAGCAGCTTACAGGGGGCCGCCGGGGAGCTGTTTTTT. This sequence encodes CASSLQGAAGELFF. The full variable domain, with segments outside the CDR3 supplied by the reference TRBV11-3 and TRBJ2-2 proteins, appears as EAGVVQSPRYKIIEKKQPVAFWCNPISGHNTLYWYLQNLGQGPELLIRYENEEAVDDSQLPKDRFSAERLKGVDSTLKIQPAELGDSAVYLCASSLQGAAGELFFGEGSRLTVL.